This TCR beta chain was retrieved from a study of tumor-infiltrating lymphocytes in primary liver carcinoma. The overall study: Donors had hepatocellular carcinoma or combined HCC and intrahepatic cholangiocarcinoma.

Regarding the study as a whole: Relative to tumor region pairs, the tumor-adjacent and tumor-blood pairs showed overlap that was lower.

Germline V gives CDR1 SQVTM, CDR2 ANQGSEA. The CDR3 loop spans 12 amino acids. The tissue used was unsorted bulk material of about 19-34 mg. RNA and DNA were co-extracted from it with the AllPrep DNA/RNA mini kit. Donors underwent surgery for histopathologically diagnosed primary liver carcinoma. Each of the tumor samples contained in excess of 80% viable tumor cells. cDNA specific to TCR beta was made from roughly 500 ng of total RNA, with a constant-region primer employed for priming. Three nested multiplex PCR rounds, a slightly modified ARM-PCR method, built the TCR beta libraries. Running roughly 10 cycles apiece, the first two PCR rounds relied on TRBV1-TRBV30 forward primers together with a C-beta reverse primer. MiXCR was run by TCRdb on the multiplex PCR reads, yielding one entry per CDR3 protein. The sample includes 99,000 or so distinct CDR3 sequences, 82% of them seen just once. This clonotype was counted a few times. Its specificity is unknown. A read error is likely, as this CDR3 ends without the conserved phenylalanine or tryptophan.

This chain joins TRBV29-1 and TRBJ2-5; maybe TRBD1 (6 bases). The sequence was obtained from a man aged 40-55 years with primary liver carcinoma and hepatitis B virus infection. Sequences were obtained from liver tumor tissue from sampling region 3. Subset meaning: tumor region T3, left-lateral pole. The CDR3 DNA sequence: TGCAGTGGTATGGACAGTGGAGAGAGCCAGTACATC. It specifies CSGMDSGESQYI.